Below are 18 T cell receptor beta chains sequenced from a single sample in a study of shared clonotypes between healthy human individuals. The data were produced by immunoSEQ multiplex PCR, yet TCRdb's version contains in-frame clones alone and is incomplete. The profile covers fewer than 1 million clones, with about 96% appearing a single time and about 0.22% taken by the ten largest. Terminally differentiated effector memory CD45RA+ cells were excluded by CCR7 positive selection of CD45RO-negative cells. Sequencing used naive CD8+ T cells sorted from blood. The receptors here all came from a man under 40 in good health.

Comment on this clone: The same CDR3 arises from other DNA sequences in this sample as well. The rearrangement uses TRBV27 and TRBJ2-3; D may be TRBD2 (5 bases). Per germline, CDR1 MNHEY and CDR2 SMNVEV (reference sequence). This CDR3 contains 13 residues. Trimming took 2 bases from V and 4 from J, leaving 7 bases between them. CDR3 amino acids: CASSLGGPDTQYF. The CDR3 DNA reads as TGTGCCAGCAGTTTAGGAGGTCCAGATACGCAGTATTTT.

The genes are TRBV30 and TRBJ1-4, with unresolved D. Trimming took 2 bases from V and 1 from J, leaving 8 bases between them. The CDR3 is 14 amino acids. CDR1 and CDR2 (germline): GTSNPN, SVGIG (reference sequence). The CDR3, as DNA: TGTGCCTGGAGTTTTCAAGAAACTAATGAAAAACTGTTTTTT. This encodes CAWSFQETNEKLFF.

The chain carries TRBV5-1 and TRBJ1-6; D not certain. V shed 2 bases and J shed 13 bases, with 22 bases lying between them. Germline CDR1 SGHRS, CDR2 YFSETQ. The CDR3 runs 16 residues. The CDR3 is CASSFERGPPTYPLHF. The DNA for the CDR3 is TGCGCCAGCAGCTTTGAAAGAGGGCCTCCCACCTATCCCCTCCACTTT.

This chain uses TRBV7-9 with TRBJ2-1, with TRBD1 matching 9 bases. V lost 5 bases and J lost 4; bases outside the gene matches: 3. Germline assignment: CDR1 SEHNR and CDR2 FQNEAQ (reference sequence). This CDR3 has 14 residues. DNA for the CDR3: TGTGCCAGCAGCCTGACAGGGGGGTACAATGAGCAGTTCTTC. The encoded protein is CASSLTGGYNEQFF.

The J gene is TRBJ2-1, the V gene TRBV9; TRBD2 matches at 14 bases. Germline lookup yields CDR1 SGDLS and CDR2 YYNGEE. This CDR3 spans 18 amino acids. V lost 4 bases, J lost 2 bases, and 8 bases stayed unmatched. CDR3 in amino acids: CASSSSGTSGGPYNEQFF. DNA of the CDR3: TGTGCCAGCAGCTCTAGCGGGACTAGCGGGGGACCCTACAATGAGCAGTTCTTC.

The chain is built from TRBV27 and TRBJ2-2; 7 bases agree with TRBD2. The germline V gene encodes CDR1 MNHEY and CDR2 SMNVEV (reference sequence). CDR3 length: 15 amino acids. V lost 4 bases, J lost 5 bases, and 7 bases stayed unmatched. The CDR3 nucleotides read TGTGCCAGCAGTTCCCCCGGGGGGAGGACCGGGGAGCTGTTTTTT. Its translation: CASSSPGGRTGELFF.

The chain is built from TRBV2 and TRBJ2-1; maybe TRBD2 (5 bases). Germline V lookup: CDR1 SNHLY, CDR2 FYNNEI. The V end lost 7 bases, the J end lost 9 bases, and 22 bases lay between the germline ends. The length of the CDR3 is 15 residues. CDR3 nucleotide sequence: TGTGCCAGCAAAGAGGTCCCCATCGGGAACCGTGAGCAGTTCTTC. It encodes CASKEVPIGNREQFF.

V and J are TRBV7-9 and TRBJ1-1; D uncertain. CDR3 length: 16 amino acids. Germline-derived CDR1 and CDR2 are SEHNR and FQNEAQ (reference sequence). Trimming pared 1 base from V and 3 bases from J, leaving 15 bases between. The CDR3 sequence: CASSLGEASMDTEAFF. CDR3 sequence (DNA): TGTGCCAGCAGCTTAGGGGAGGCTTCGATGGACACTGAAGCTTTCTTT.

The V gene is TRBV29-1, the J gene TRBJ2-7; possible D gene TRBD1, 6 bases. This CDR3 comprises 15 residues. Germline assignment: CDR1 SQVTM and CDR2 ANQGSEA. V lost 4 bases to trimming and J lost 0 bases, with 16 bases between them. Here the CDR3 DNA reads TGCAGCGTTGTAAGCACGGTCAGGGGCTCCTACGAGCAGTACTTC. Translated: CSVVSTVRGSYEQYF.

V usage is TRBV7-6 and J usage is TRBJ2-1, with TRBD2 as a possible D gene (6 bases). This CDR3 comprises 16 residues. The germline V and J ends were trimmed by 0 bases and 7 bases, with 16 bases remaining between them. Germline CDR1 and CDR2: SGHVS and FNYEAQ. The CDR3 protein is CASSLAPGQGGNEQFF. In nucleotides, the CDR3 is TGTGCCAGCAGCTTAGCCCCTGGGCAGGGAGGTAATGAGCAGTTCTTC.

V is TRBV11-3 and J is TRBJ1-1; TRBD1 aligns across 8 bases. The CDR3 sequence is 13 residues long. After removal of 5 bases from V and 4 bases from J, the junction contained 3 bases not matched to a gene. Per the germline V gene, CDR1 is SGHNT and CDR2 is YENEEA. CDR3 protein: CASSLTGGTEAFF. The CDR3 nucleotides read TGTGCCAGCAGCCTAACAGGGGGCACTGAAGCTTTCTTT.

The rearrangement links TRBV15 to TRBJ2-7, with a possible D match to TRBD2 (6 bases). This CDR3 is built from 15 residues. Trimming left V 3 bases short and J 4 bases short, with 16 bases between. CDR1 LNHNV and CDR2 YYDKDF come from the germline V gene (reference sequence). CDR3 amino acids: CATSSFSGSTYEQYF. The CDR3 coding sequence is TGTGCCACCAGCAGTTTTAGCGGATCTACTTACGAGCAGTACTTC. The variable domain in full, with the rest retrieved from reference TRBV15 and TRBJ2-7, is DAMVIQNPRYQVTQFGKPVTLSCSQTLNHNVMYWYQQKSSQAPKLLFHYYDKDFNNEADTPDNFQSRRPNTSFCFLDIRSPGLGDTAMYLCATSSFSGSTYEQYFGPGTRLTVT.

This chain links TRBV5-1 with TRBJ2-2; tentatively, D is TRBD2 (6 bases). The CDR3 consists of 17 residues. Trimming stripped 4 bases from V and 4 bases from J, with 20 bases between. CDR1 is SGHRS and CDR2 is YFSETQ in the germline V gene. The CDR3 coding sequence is TGCGCCAGCAGCCCGCTGGGATTGACGGGAGCCACCGGGGAGCTGTTTTTT. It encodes CASSPLGLTGATGELFF.

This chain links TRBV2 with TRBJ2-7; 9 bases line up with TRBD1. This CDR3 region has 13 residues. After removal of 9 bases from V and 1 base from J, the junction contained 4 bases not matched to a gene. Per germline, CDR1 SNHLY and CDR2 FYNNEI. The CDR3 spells CASGTGRSYEQYF. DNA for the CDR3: TGTGCCAGTGGGACAGGGCGTTCCTACGAGCAGTACTTC.

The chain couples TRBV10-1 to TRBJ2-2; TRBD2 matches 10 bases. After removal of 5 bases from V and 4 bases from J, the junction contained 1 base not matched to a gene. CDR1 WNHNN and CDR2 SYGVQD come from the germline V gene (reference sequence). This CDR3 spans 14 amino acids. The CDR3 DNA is TGCGCCAGCAGTAGGACTAGCGGCACCGGGGAGCTGTTTTTT. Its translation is CASSRTSGTGELFF.

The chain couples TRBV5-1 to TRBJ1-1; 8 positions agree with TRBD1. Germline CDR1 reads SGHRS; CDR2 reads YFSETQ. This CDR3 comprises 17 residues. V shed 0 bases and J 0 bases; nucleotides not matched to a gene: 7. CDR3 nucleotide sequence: TGCGCCAGCAGCTTGGCAGGGGGCGCAGATCTGAACACTGAAGCTTTCTTT. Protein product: CASSLAGGADLNTEAFF.

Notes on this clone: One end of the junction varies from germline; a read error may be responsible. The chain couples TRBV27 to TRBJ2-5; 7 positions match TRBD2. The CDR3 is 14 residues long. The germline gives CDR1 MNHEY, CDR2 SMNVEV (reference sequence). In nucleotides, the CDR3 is TGTGCCAGCAGTTCCGGCCAACGGAGGGAGGGGCGTCACTTC. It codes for CASSSGQRREGRHF.

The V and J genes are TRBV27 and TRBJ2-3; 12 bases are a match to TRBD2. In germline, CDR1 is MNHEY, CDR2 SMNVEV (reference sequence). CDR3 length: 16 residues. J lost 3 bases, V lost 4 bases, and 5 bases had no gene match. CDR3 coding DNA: TGTGCCAGCAGTTGGGGACTAGCGGGCTGGACAGATACGCAGTATTTT. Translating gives CASSWGLAGWTDTQYF.